This entry lists 29 T cell receptor beta chains sequenced from one sample in a study of blood T cell repertoires in COVID-19. The protocol was immunoSEQ multiplex PCR, while the TCRdb copy is restricted to in-frame clones and leaves out a portion. The profile covers about 250,000 clones, with roughly 80% appearing a single time and about 5% taken by the ten largest. Specimen: PBMCs or T cells enriched from blood (not recorded which). Source of these receptors: a man in his forties who had been exposed to COVID-19.

The chain is built from TRBV9 and TRBJ2-2, with TRBD2 matching over 10 bases. The V segment lost 2 bases and the J segment 7 bases; nucleotides outside the gene matches: 14. CDR1 is SGDLS, CDR2 YYNGEE, per germline. There are 18 residues in the CDR3. CDR3 protein: CASSVGGMLAGANGELFF. CDR3 nucleotide sequence: TGTGCCAGCAGCGTGGGGGGTATGCTAGCGGGAGCGAACGGGGAGCTGTTTTTT.

The chain carries TRBV2 and TRBJ1-2, with D possibly being TRBD1 (6 bases). The CDR3 is made up of 15 amino acids. V gave up 6 bases and J gave up 0 bases, with 14 bases separating them. CDR1 is SNHLY, CDR2 FYNNEI, per germline. This chain's CDR3 is CASRSGQNANYGYTF. The CDR3 region has the DNA TGTGCCAGCAGGTCCGGACAGAACGCTAACTATGGCTACACCTTC.

The chain uses TRBV4-1 and TRBJ1-3; D is perhaps TRBD1 (5 bases). The CDR3 is made up of 19 amino acids. The germline V gene encodes CDR1 MGHRA and CDR2 YSYEKL. V shed 3 bases and J shed 0 bases, with 21 bases lying between them. The CDR3 DNA is TGCGCCAGCAGCCACGTACTCCCCCGACGGGGGGACTCTGGAAACACCATATATTTT. Protein sequence: CASSHVLPRRGDSGNTIYF.

This chain connects TRBV18 to TRBJ1-5; the match to TRBD1 covers 8 bases. After removal of 4 bases from V and 5 bases from J, the junction contained 10 bases not matched to a gene. Per the germline V gene, CDR1 is KGHSH and CDR2 is LQKENI. CDR3 length equals 16 residues. This CDR3 is CASSLTRQGWDQPQHF. Written as DNA, the CDR3 is TGTGCCAGCTCACTCACGAGACAGGGGTGGGATCAGCCCCAGCATTTT. Full variable domain (missing parts from reference TRBV18 and TRBJ1-5): NAGVMQNPRHLVRRRGQEARLRCSPMKGHSHVYWYRQLPEEGLKFMVYLQKENIIDESGMPKERFSAEFPKEGPSILRIQQVVRGDSAAYFCASSLTRQGWDQPQHFGDGTRLSIL.

This chain connects TRBV30 to TRBJ2-7; 7 positions match TRBD2. Germline V lookup: CDR1 GTSNPN, CDR2 SVGIG (reference sequence). J lost 4 bases, V lost 0 bases, and 9 bases had no gene match. The CDR3 is made up of 15 amino acids. The DNA for the CDR3 is TGTGCCTGGAGTGTTTCGGCGGGAGTCGGGTACGAGCAGTACTTC. Its protein product is CAWSVSAGVGYEQYF.

The rearrangement links TRBV5-6 to TRBJ2-3; TRBD2 might be the D (6 bases). The V gene lost 4 bases and the J gene lost 4 bases, with 22 bases spanning the gap. In germline, CDR1 is SGHDT, CDR2 YYEEEE. CDR3 length: 17 residues. In nucleotides, the CDR3 is TGTGCCAGCAGCCCCACCGGGACTCCAACCACCGCAGATACGCAGTATTTT. Protein sequence: CASSPTGTPTTADTQYF.

V usage is TRBV3-1 (or the pseudogene TRBV3-2) and J usage is TRBJ1-2, with D tentatively TRBD1 (5 bases). The germline V and J ends were trimmed by 1 base and 6 bases, with 15 bases remaining between them. The CDR3 totals 15 residues. The germline CDR1 and CDR2 sequences are LGHDT and YNNKEL (reference sequence). The CDR3 reads CASSQGVLEGNGYTF. Written as DNA, the CDR3 is TGTGCCAGCAGCCAAGGGGTTTTGGAGGGGAATGGCTACACCTTC.

This clone has just a few counts. The rearrangement uses TRBV7-3 and TRBJ2-2; 8 nucleotides line up with TRBD1. With V trimmed by 1 base and J by 7 bases, 5 bases remained unmatched. The CDR3 length is 15 residues. From germline, CDR1 is SGHTA and CDR2 FQGTGA. In nucleotides, the CDR3 is TGTGCCAGCAGCTTAAATGGACAGGGTATCGGGGAGCTGTTTTTT. It yields the protein CASSLNGQGIGELFF.

Concerning this clone itself: The sample holds other DNA sequences that translate to the same CDR3. The rearrangement links TRBV27 to TRBJ1-5; a weak D match, TRBD1 (6 bases). Germline V CDR1 and CDR2: MNHEY, SMNVEV (reference sequence). Trimming removed 0 bases from V and 7 bases from J, with 10 bases in between. This CDR3 has 14 amino acids. The CDR3 spells CASSLSRQGQPQHF. Written as DNA, the CDR3 is TGTGCCAGCAGTTTATCAAGGCAGGGGCAGCCCCAGCATTTT.

This clone was seen only once. The chain combines TRBV4-1 with TRBJ1-1; a possible D gene is TRBD1 (5 bases). Trimming removed 1 base at V and 2 bases at J, with 17 bases between. This CDR3 region has 17 residues. Germline CDR1 and CDR2: MGHRA and YSYEKL. The CDR3 region has the DNA TGCGCCAGCAGCCAAGTTGCGCCGGGACTGATTAACACTGAAGCTTTCTTT. Encoded protein: CASSQVAPGLINTEAFF.

The V call is TRBV18, the J call TRBJ2-1, with TRBD1 matching over 7 bases. The germline V gene encodes CDR1 KGHSH and CDR2 LQKENI. The CDR3 totals 15 residues. Trimming removed 3 bases from V and 3 bases from J; junction bases left unmatched: 5. The CDR3 reads CASSPLQGIYNEQFF. CDR3 sequence (DNA): TGTGCCAGCTCACCTCTACAGGGGATCTACAATGAGCAGTTCTTC.

This clone was observed a handful of times. The chain recombines TRBV3-1 (or the pseudogene TRBV3-2) with TRBJ2-5; 12 bases align to TRBD2. V lost 7 bases and J lost 4; bases outside the gene matches: 7. From germline, CDR1 is LGHDT and CDR2 YNNKEL (reference sequence). There are 15 residues in the CDR3. CDR3 DNA: TGTGCCAGCAACCCTAGCGGGAGGGAGGGAGAGACCCAGTACTTC. This codes for CASNPSGREGETQYF.

The CDR3, as DNA: TGCAGTGCTAGTCGGCAGGGGGCTCAGCCCCAGCATTTT. As protein: CSASRQGAQPQHF. The gene calls are TRBV20-1 and TRBJ1-5; TRBD1 matches at 8 bases. V dropped 3 bases and J dropped 6; count of bases not matched to a gene: 4. This CDR3 has 13 residues. Germline values: CDR1 DFQATT, CDR2 SNEGSKA (reference sequence).

This clone was recorded only once. V and J are TRBV7-3 and TRBJ2-3; D not certain. CDR1 SGHTA and CDR2 FQGTGA come from the germline V gene. This CDR3 has 14 amino acids. Between the trimmed V and J ends, which lost 6 bases and 2 bases, there was a span of 12 bases. The CDR3 DNA follows: TGTGCCAGCAGTTTGCAGACACTCACAGATACGCAGTATTTT. It translates to CASSLQTLTDTQYF.

The chain joins TRBV7-2 to TRBJ2-7; D is possibly TRBD1 (6 bases). CDR3 length equals 14 residues. Germline values: CDR1 SGHTA, CDR2 FQGNSA. The germline V and J ends were trimmed by 4 bases and 6 bases, with 16 bases remaining between them. The CDR3 sequence is CASSSPAQGFEQYF. The CDR3 DNA sequence: TGTGCCAGCAGCTCCCCAGCCCAGGGGTTCGAGCAGTACTTC.

This clone was seen only a few times. The chain carries TRBV13 and TRBJ2-2; D unresolved. In germline, CDR1 is PRHDT, CDR2 FYEKMQ (reference sequence). The CDR3 length is 13 residues. Trimming shortened V by 3 bases and J by 3 bases, and 5 bases separated the two germline ends. The CDR3 DNA reads as TGTGCCAGCAGCTTCTATTACACCGGGGAGCTGTTTTTT. Translation gives CASSFYYTGELFF.

The DNA for the CDR3 is TGCGCCAGCAGCCCGACAGGGGGCATGGCCTACGAGCAGTACTTC. Protein product: CASSPTGGMAYEQYF. The chain combines TRBV5-1 with TRBJ2-7, with 10 bases identical to TRBD1. The junction had 6 bases not matched to a gene; V was cut back by 4 bases and J by 2 bases. Germline V gene data show CDR1 as SGHRS and CDR2 as YFSETQ. The CDR3 has 15 residues.

This chain joins TRBV7-3 and TRBJ2-7, with 8 bases lining up with TRBD1. This CDR3 contains 15 residues. The V segment lost 5 bases and the J segment 6 bases; nucleotides outside the gene matches: 12. Germline CDR1 reads SGHTA; CDR2 reads FQGTGA. CDR3 in amino acids: CASSPVGTGSREQYF. CDR3 DNA: TGTGCCAGCAGCCCCGTCGGGACAGGTAGTCGCGAGCAGTACTTC.

In its sample, this clone was seen once. CDR3: CASSIVRENGELFF. Written as DNA, the CDR3 is TGTGCCAGTAGTATCGTCCGGGAAAACGGGGAGCTGTTTTTT. This chain connects TRBV19 to TRBJ2-2; perhaps TRBD2 as D (5 bases). V was trimmed by 3 bases and J by 7 bases, leaving 12 bases between them. The CDR3 totals 14 residues. Germline V gene data show CDR1 as LNHDA and CDR2 as SQIVND (reference sequence).

The chain has TRBV6-5 and TRBJ2-1, with 7 bases that match TRBD2. V shed 6 bases and J 1 base; nucleotides not matched to a gene: 3. The CDR3 is 14 residues long. The V gene's germline CDR1 is MNHEY and CDR2 SVGAGI. This CDR3 is CASSERESYNEQFF. The CDR3 bases are TGTGCCAGCAGCGAGCGGGAATCCTACAATGAGCAGTTCTTC.

This chain uses TRBV12-3 or TRBV12-4 with TRBJ1-1; D is possibly TRBD1 (5 bases). The CDR3 is 13 amino acids. Trimming removed 3 bases at V and 8 bases at J, with 13 bases between. The CDR3 DNA sequence: TGTGCCAGCAGTTTTGTCAGGGCAGGGGAAGCTTTCTTT. It translates to CASSFVRAGEAFF.

V is TRBV7-6 and J is TRBJ2-7; 8 nucleotides match TRBD2. Germline V gene sequence: CDR1 SGHVS, CDR2 FNYEAQ. After removal of 2 bases from V and 4 bases from J, the junction contained 7 bases not matched to a gene. The CDR3 covers 15 residues. The CDR3 bases are TGTGCCAGCAGCTTAACCGGGACTAGTACTTACGAGCAGTACTTC. As protein: CASSLTGTSTYEQYF. Complete variable domain (other parts from reference TRBV7-6 and TRBJ2-7): GAGVSQSPRYKVTKRGQDVALRCDPISGHVSLYWYRQALGQGPEFLTYFNYEAQQDKSGLPNDRFSAERPEGSISTLTIQRTEQRDSAMYRCASSLTGTSTYEQYFGPGTRLTVT.

The count of this clone is one. J is TRBJ2-3 and V is TRBV5-4; 7 bases line up with TRBD1. This CDR3 has 13 amino acids. Germline CDR1 is SGHNT and CDR2 is YYREEE (reference sequence). After removal of 8 bases from V and 1 base from J, the junction contained 4 bases not matched to a gene. The CDR3 DNA sequence: TGTGCCAGTCCCGGGACAGGCACAGATACGCAGTATTTT. Protein product: CASPGTGTDTQYF.

The J gene is TRBJ1-1, the V gene TRBV19; tentative D call: TRBD1 (6 bases). The germline CDR1 and CDR2 sequences are LNHDA and SQIVND (reference sequence). The CDR3 has 14 residues. V shed 5 bases and J shed 11 bases, with 21 bases lying between them. The CDR3 DNA is TGTGCCAGTAGTCAGAGACCCCCCAGGGGTCCTGCTTTCTTT. It translates to CASSQRPPRGPAFF.

The chain links TRBV30 to TRBJ2-3; tentative D call: TRBD2 (5 bases). The CDR3 extends over 16 amino acids. Trimming left V 0 bases short and J 6 bases short, with 19 bases between. Germline CDR1 is GTSNPN and CDR2 is SVGIG (reference sequence). CDR3 loop: CAWSVVAGTRGDTQYF. As DNA, the CDR3 is TGTGCCTGGAGTGTAGTTGCGGGTACTCGAGGGGATACGCAGTATTTT.

For this clone: Within the sample, other DNA sequences also encode this same CDR3. The rearrangement links TRBV7-3 to TRBJ2-2, with TRBD1 identical over 7 bases. The trim removed 4 bases at V and 5 bases at J, leaving 1 base unmatched. This CDR3 spans 13 amino acids. Germline V gene data show CDR1 as SGHTA and CDR2 as FQGTGA. The CDR3 nucleotides read TGTGCCAGCAGCTCGACAGGGACCGGGGAGCTGTTTTTT. Its protein is CASSSTGTGELFF.

J is TRBJ1-1 and V is TRBV18; unclear D gene. There are 12 residues in the CDR3. V shed 7 bases and J shed 9 bases, with 15 bases lying between them. Germline V gene lookup returns CDR1 KGHSH and CDR2 LQKENI. The CDR3 nucleotides are TGTGCCAGCTGTACAGAAGTCAATCAAGCTTTCTTT. It codes for CASCTEVNQAFF.

V and J are TRBV10-3 and TRBJ1-1; D is possibly TRBD1 (6 bases). From germline, CDR1 is ENHRY and CDR2 SYGVKD. V gave up 9 bases and J gave up 8 bases, with 16 bases separating them. This CDR3 contains 12 residues. The CDR3 DNA sequence: TGTGCCATTCGGCCCCCCACAGGGGAAGCTTTCTTT. This codes for CAIRPPTGEAFF.

This chain connects TRBV3-1 (or the pseudogene TRBV3-2) to TRBJ2-1, with TRBD2 identical over 7 bases. This CDR3 is built from 14 residues. With V trimmed by 1 base and J by 6 bases, 3 bases remained unmatched. Germline-derived CDR1 and CDR2 are LGHDT and YNNKEL (reference sequence). The CDR3, as DNA: TGTGCCAGCAGCCAAGGCCGGACTAGCAATGAGCAGTTCTTC. Translating it yields CASSQGRTSNEQFF.